The clone carrying this TCR beta chain was detected once. Its antigen is undetermined. These data belong to a study of early stage breast cancer tumors. Background on the study: The ER+/PR+/HER2- tumors included roughly 8 ductal and a few lobular carcinomas. Whole-study findings and limits: Chain pairing and CD4, CD8 or FOXP3 expression were not captured. Commonly generated sequences made up most enriched TCRB sequences shared between patients.

Trimming removed 5 bases at V and 3 bases at J, with 11 bases between. The CDR3 extends over 13 amino acids. From germline, CDR1 is MNHEY and CDR2 SMNVEV (reference sequence). Sequenced by immunoSEQ multiplex PCR; TCRdb stores in-frame clones only, minus some. The sample contains about 69,000 clones, about 85% of which appear only once. The chain has TRBV27 and TRBJ2-7, with D possibly matching TRBD1 (6 bases). The TCR comes from a person between 35 and 49 years old with breast cancer. Specimen: blood. CDR3 residues: CASSPDRLYEQYF. The CDR3 DNA sequence: TGTGCCAGCAGTCCCGACAGGCTCTACGAGCAGTACTTC.